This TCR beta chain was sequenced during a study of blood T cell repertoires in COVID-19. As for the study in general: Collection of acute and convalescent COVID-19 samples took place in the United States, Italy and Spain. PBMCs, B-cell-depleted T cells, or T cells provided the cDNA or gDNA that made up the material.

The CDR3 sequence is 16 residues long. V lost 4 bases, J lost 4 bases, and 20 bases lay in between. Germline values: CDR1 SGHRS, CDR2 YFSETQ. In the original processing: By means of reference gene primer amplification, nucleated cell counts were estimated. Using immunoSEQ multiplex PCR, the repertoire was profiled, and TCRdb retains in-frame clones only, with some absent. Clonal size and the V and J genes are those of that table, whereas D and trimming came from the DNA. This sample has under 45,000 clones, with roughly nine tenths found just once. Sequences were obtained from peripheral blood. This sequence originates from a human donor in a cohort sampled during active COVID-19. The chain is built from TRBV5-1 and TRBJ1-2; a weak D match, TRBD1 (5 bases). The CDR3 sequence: CASSVLGTSEGYGYTF. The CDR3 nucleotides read TGCGCCAGCAGCGTGCTGGGGACCTCGGAGGGCTATGGCTACACCTTC.